This T cell receptor beta chain was retrieved from a study of shared clonotypes between healthy human individuals. Only in-frame clones appear in the TCRdb table, and some are missing; sequencing was by immunoSEQ multiplex PCR. The repertoire includes some 1,600,000 clones, around 98% of them detected once, and 0.4% to 0.55% sits in the top ten. The CDR3 spans 13 residues. The V gene lost 0 bases and the J gene lost 7 bases, with 7 bases spanning the gap. Germline V gene sequence: CDR1 SGDLS, CDR2 YYNGEE. The chain links TRBV9 to TRBJ1-4; D is perhaps TRBD1 (6 bases). The sample was naive CD4+ T cells sorted from blood. Specified subset: CD45RA+ positively selected. The TCR originated in a man aged 30-40 years in good health. Here the CDR3 DNA reads TGTGCCAGCAGCGTAGCACAGGGTGAAAAACTGTTTTTT. This gives the protein CASSVAQGEKLFF.